These T cell receptor beta chains were read from a single sample in a study of shared clonotypes between healthy human individuals. Assay: immunoSEQ multiplex PCR; the TCRdb copy retains only in-frame clones and omits some. The sample yields some 1 million clones, 70% to 80% seen once. Sequencing was performed on memory CD4+ T cells sorted from blood. Receptor source: a man younger than 30 in good health. The CDR3 runs from the conserved cysteine through the conserved F or W. Each record gives: V gene, D gene, clone size, J gene, CDR3 DNA, CDR3 protein. A D gene is named only where the DNA matches it firmly. Size values are once, few and many counts, or a class for expanded clones, and some rows have none.

v_gene: TRBV27
d_gene: -
abundance: once
j_gene: TRBJ2-2
CDR3nt: TGTGCCAGCAGTCGTGGCCGGAGGACCGGGGAGCTGTTTTTT
CDR3aa: CASSRGRRTGELFF

v_gene: TRBV27
d_gene: -
abundance: -
j_gene: TRBJ1-4
CDR3nt: TGTGCCAGCAGTGGCGGGACGGCTGAAAAACTGTTTTTT
CDR3aa: CASSGGTAEKLFF

v_gene: TRBV6-5
d_gene: -
abundance: -
j_gene: TRBJ1-6
CDR3nt: TGTGCCAGCAGACACGGTGGGGCAGGGGAATCACCCCTCCACTTT
CDR3aa: CASRHGGAGESPLHF

v_gene: TRBV7-2
d_gene: -
abundance: -
j_gene: TRBJ1-3
CDR3nt: TGTGCCAGCAGCTTCAGAGGTATTGGAAACACCATATATTTT
CDR3aa: CASSFRGIGNTIYF

v_gene: TRBV5-8
d_gene: -
abundance: -
j_gene: TRBJ2-7
CDR3nt: TGTGCCAGCAGCTCGGGACAAACCTACGAGCAGTACTTC
CDR3aa: CASSSGQTYEQYF

v_gene: TRBV28
d_gene: -
abundance: -
j_gene: TRBJ1-2
CDR3nt: TGTGCCAGCAGTCGAGTATCTAGCTATGGCTACACCTTC
CDR3aa: CASSRVSSYGYTF

v_gene: TRBV19
d_gene: TRBD1
abundance: few
j_gene: TRBJ1-5
CDR3nt: TGTGCCAGTAGTTCCGACAGGGATCAGCCCCAGCATTTT
CDR3aa: CASSSDRDQPQHF

v_gene: TRBV19
d_gene: -
abundance: few
j_gene: TRBJ1-2
CDR3nt: TGTGCCAGTAGTATGCAGGGACGGAACTATGGCTACACCTTC
CDR3aa: CASSMQGRNYGYTF

v_gene: TRBV18
d_gene: -
abundance: -
j_gene: TRBJ2-7
CDR3nt: TGTGCCAGCTCACTAACGGCTGCAGGGGCCTACGAGCAGTACTTC
CDR3aa: CASSLTAAGAYEQYF

v_gene: TRBV19
d_gene: -
abundance: -
j_gene: TRBJ2-7
CDR3nt: TGTGCCAGTAGCGAGGGAAGGGGCGAGCAGTACTTC
CDR3aa: CASSEGRGEQYF

v_gene: TRBV27
d_gene: TRBD1
abundance: -
j_gene: TRBJ1-5
CDR3nt: TGTGCCAGCAGGGGACAGGGCGGCCAGCCCCAGCATTTT
CDR3aa: CASRGQGGQPQHF

v_gene: TRBV7-9
d_gene: -
abundance: -
j_gene: TRBJ2-5
CDR3nt: TGTGCCAGCAGCTTAGGGCAGGGGGGACAAGAGACCCAGTACTTC
CDR3aa: CASSLGQGGQETQYF

v_gene: TRBV28
d_gene: -
abundance: -
j_gene: TRBJ1-2
CDR3nt: TGTGCCAGCAGTTTAGGTTCAAAACAGTACCGTGGCTACACCTTC
CDR3aa: CASSLGSKQYRGYTF

v_gene: TRBV6-6
d_gene: -
abundance: -
j_gene: TRBJ1-1
CDR3nt: TGTGCCAGTTTCGGACCCCTTGAAGCTTTCTTT
CDR3aa: CASFGPLEAFF

v_gene: TRBV25-1
d_gene: -
abundance: -
j_gene: TRBJ2-7
CDR3nt: TGTGCCAGCAGTGAATCTAAACTCTCCTACGAGCAGTACTTC
CDR3aa: CASSESKLSYEQYF

v_gene: TRBV30
d_gene: TRBD2
abundance: -
j_gene: TRBJ2-7
CDR3nt: TGTGCCTGGACACCCGTCAGCGGGAGGTTCTACGAGCAGTACTTC
CDR3aa: CAWTPVSGRFYEQYF

v_gene: TRBV7-3
d_gene: -
abundance: -
j_gene: TRBJ2-6
CDR3nt: TGTGCCAGCAGCCCAACCGGTTGGGGTACTGGGGCCAACGTCCTGACTTTC
CDR3aa: CASSPTGWGTGANVLTF

v_gene: TRBV4-1
d_gene: -
abundance: -
j_gene: TRBJ1-3
CDR3nt: TGCGCCAGCAGCCATCCACGGGGGACTGGAAACACCATATATTTT
CDR3aa: CASSHPRGTGNTIYF

v_gene: TRBV11-3
d_gene: -
abundance: -
j_gene: TRBJ1-5
CDR3nt: TGTGCCAGCAGCTTATCACCATATAGCAATCAGCCCCAGCATTTT
CDR3aa: CASSLSPYSNQPQHF

v_gene: TRBV2
d_gene: -
abundance: -
j_gene: TRBJ2-5
CDR3nt: TGTGCCAGCAGTTTAGGGGAAGAGACCCAGTACTTC
CDR3aa: CASSLGEETQYF

v_gene: TRBV5-6
d_gene: -
abundance: -
j_gene: TRBJ2-3
CDR3nt: TGTGCCAGCAGCCGGACAGATACGCAGTATTTT
CDR3aa: CASSRTDTQYF

v_gene: TRBV19
d_gene: -
abundance: -
j_gene: TRBJ1-6
CDR3nt: TGTGCTAGCCAAGACCCCCAAGAGAATTCACCCCTCCACTTT
CDR3aa: CASQDPQENSPLHF

v_gene: TRBV30
d_gene: -
abundance: -
j_gene: TRBJ2-7
CDR3nt: TGTGCCTGGATTCCGGGCAGGCTTTTAGGCGAGCAGTACTTC
CDR3aa: CAWIPGRLLGEQYF

v_gene: TRBV7-2
d_gene: -
abundance: -
j_gene: TRBJ1-4
CDR3nt: TGTGCCAGCAGCTCCCGAGGGGGGACGGTTGCAACTAATGAAAAACTGTTTTTT
CDR3aa: CASSSRGGTVATNEKLFF

v_gene: TRBV18
d_gene: -
abundance: -
j_gene: TRBJ2-2
CDR3nt: TGTGCCAGCTCACCCCAACTCTCCGGGGAGCTGTTTTTT
CDR3aa: CASSPQLSGELFF

v_gene: TRBV29-1
d_gene: TRBD1
abundance: -
j_gene: TRBJ2-5
CDR3nt: TGCAGCGTTGGTCGACAGGGGGGGGAAGAGACCCAGTACTTC
CDR3aa: CSVGRQGGEETQYF

v_gene: TRBV5-1
d_gene: -
abundance: -
j_gene: TRBJ1-5
CDR3nt: TGCGCCAGCAGCTTTGACGGAGTTAATCAGCCCCAGCATTTT
CDR3aa: CASSFDGVNQPQHF

v_gene: TRBV6-5
d_gene: -
abundance: many
j_gene: TRBJ1-1
CDR3nt: TGTGCCAGCTCCAGCCCCGGGGCTGAAGCTTTCTTT
CDR3aa: CASSSPGAEAFF

v_gene: TRBV18
d_gene: -
abundance: once
j_gene: TRBJ2-5
CDR3nt: TGTGCCAGCTCACCACTCCCAGGGCCGGAGACCCAGTACTTC
CDR3aa: CASSPLPGPETQYF

v_gene: TRBV5-1
d_gene: -
abundance: once
j_gene: TRBJ1-1
CDR3nt: TGCGCCAGCAGCTTCACAGGGAGGGTAGGGACTGAAGCTTTCTTT
CDR3aa: CASSFTGRVGTEAFF